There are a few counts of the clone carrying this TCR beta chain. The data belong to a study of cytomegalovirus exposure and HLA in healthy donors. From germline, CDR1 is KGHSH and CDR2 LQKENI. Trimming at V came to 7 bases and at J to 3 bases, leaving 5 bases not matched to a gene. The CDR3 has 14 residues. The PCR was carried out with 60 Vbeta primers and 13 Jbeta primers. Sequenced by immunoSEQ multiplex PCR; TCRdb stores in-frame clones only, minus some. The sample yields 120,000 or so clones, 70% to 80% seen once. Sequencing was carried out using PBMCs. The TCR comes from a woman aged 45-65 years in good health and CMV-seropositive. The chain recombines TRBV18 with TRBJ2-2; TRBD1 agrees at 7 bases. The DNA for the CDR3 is TGTGCCAGCTTGTATGACAGGGACACCGGGGAGCTGTTTTTT. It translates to CASLYDRDTGELFF.